The 15 T cell receptor beta chains below were found in one sample sequenced in a study of metastatic and nonmetastatic thyroid tumors. Until they underwent thyroid surgery, no patient had received any treatment. MiXCR was used by TCRdb to re-call the PCR reads. The data contain approximately 22,000 clones, around 30% of them singletons. Sequencing was done on a sample of blood. Source of these receptors: a female donor with papillary thyroid cancer or a benign thyroid nodule (not recorded which). Some clones in this sample may be carry-over from other donors' samples.

This clone has a handful of counts. The chain couples TRBV15 to TRBJ1-1; no firm D call. Deletions cut 3 bases from V and 1 base from J, with 9 bases between. Per germline, CDR1 LNHNV and CDR2 YYDKDF (reference sequence). The CDR3 spans 14 residues. For the CDR3, the DNA is TGTGCCACCAGCAGCGTAGATTGGAACACTGAAGCTTTCTTT. This encodes CATSSVDWNTEAFF.

This clone was seen at least ten times. The chain recombines TRBV19 with TRBJ2-6; D could derive from TRBD1 or TRBD2 (5 bases each). CDR3 length: 15 amino acids. Germline CDR1 LNHDA, CDR2 SQIVND (reference sequence). Trimming cost V 9 bases and J 0 bases, with 12 bases left between them. Here the CDR3 DNA reads TGTGCCAGCCGCGAGGGGAGCTCTGGGGCCAACGTCCTGACTTTC. Amino acids: CASREGSSGANVLTF.

In this sample, this clone turned up many times. The chain carries TRBV7-9 and TRBJ2-3; tentatively, D is TRBD1 (5 bases). This CDR3 has 13 residues. Germline V gives CDR1 SEHNR, CDR2 FQNEAQ (reference sequence). The germline V and J ends were trimmed by 0 bases and 5 bases, with 6 bases remaining between them. CDR3 bases: TGTGCCAGCAGCTTAGCGCAGGGAGATACGCAGTATTTT. This gives the protein CASSLAQGDTQYF.

This clone was found many times. The rearrangement links TRBV19 to TRBJ1-2; maybe TRBD1 (6 bases). The CDR3 runs 15 residues. CDR1 and CDR2 from the germline V gene are LNHDA and SQIVND (reference sequence). The V and J ends lost 3 bases and 0 bases respectively, with 11 bases between them. The CDR3 protein is CASSISRQANYGYTF. The CDR3 DNA is TGTGCCAGTAGTATTTCCCGACAGGCTAACTATGGCTACACCTTC.

Only a few counts were recorded for this clone. This chain uses TRBV15 with TRBJ1-4; 7 bases line up with TRBD1. V lost 2 bases and J lost 4; bases outside the gene matches: 7. CDR1 and CDR2 from the germline V gene are LNHNV and YYDKDF (reference sequence). The CDR3 has 16 residues. The CDR3 sequence is CATSRYGGDSNEKLFF. The CDR3 DNA is TGTGCCACCAGCAGATACGGCGGGGACAGTAATGAAAAACTGTTTTTT.

By sample share, this clone is medium-sized. In DNA, the CDR3 is TGTGCCTGGAGTAGCCCGACAGGGTGGCACTATGGCTACACCTTC. This codes for CAWSSPTGWHYGYTF. The chain recombines TRBV30 with TRBJ1-2; TRBD1 agrees at 7 bases. Losses at the gene ends were 2 bases for V and 3 bases for J; bases not matched to a gene: 9. The CDR3 is made up of 15 amino acids. Germline V CDR1 and CDR2: GTSNPN, SVGIG (reference sequence).

The V and J genes are TRBV9 and TRBJ1-5; D is perhaps TRBD1 (6 bases). Germline V gene data show CDR1 as SGDLS and CDR2 as YYNGEE. V lost 4 bases and J 4 bases, leaving 15 bases between the germline ends. The CDR3 is 15 amino acids. This chain's CDR3 is CASSREGVVNQPQHF. CDR3 nucleotide sequence: TGTGCCAGCAGCAGGGAGGGGGTTGTTAATCAGCCCCAGCATTTT.

This clone occurred a few times. V and J are TRBV28 and TRBJ2-3; D is perhaps TRBD2 (5 bases). The V gene lost 3 bases and the J gene lost 6 bases, with 16 bases spanning the gap. Germline-derived CDR1 and CDR2 are MDHEN and SYDVKM. The length of the CDR3 is 15 residues. CDR3 nucleotides: TGTGCCAGCAGTTTGAATCCCGGGGTGGGGGATACGCAGTATTTT. It yields the protein CASSLNPGVGDTQYF.

This clone was recorded once. V and J are TRBV5-1 and TRBJ2-7; 9 bases are shared with TRBD1. The CDR3 loop spans 13 amino acids. From germline, CDR1 is SGHRS and CDR2 YFSETQ. Trimming took 4 bases from V and 7 from J; bases not matched to a gene: 6. The CDR3 DNA reads TGCGCCAGCAGCCCCGGGACAGGGAGTGAGCAGTACTTC. Translated, it gives CASSPGTGSEQYF.

This clone has at least ten counts. This chain connects TRBV4-1 to TRBJ1-1; unclear D gene. Germline V gives CDR1 MGHRA, CDR2 YSYEKL. Trimming pared 5 bases from V and 1 base from J, leaving 14 bases between. The CDR3 length is 15 residues. Here the CDR3 reads CASSDFWEGNTEAFF. Written as DNA, the CDR3 is TGCGCCAGCAGCGACTTTTGGGAGGGGAACACTGAAGCTTTCTTT.

The chain links TRBV30 to TRBJ2-3; D might be TRBD1 (6 bases). The CDR3 consists of 15 residues. Germline V gives CDR1 GTSNPN, CDR2 SVGIG (reference sequence). V was pared by 3 bases and J by 2 bases, with 15 bases between. Written as DNA, the CDR3 is TGTGCCTGGAGCACAGGGATAGTTCCCACAGATACGCAGTATTTT. Residues: CAWSTGIVPTDTQYF. Complete variable domain (other parts from reference TRBV30 and TRBJ2-3): SQTIHQWPATLVQPVGSPLSLECTVEGTSNPNLYWYRQAAGRGLQLLFYSVGIGQISSEVPQNLSASRPQDRQFILSSKKLLLSDSGFYLCAWSTGIVPTDTQYFGPGTRLTVL.

Ten or more counts support this clone. This chain uses TRBV6-4 with TRBJ1-2; TRBD1 is a possible D gene (6 bases). Trimming removed 4 bases from V and 6 bases from J, with 15 bases in between. This CDR3 has 14 residues. CDR1 is MRHNA, CDR2 SNTAGT, per germline. The chain's CDR3 is CASSATGSGDGYTF. The CDR3 DNA sequence: TGTGCCAGCAGTGCCACAGGGAGTGGGGATGGCTACACCTTC.

For this clone: One end of the junction varies from germline; a read error may be responsible. The J gene is TRBJ2-7, the V gene TRBV11-2; D is possibly TRBD2 (6 bases). Looked up from germline, CDR1 is SGHAT and CDR2 is FQNNGV. The CDR3 loop spans 16 amino acids. The CDR3 DNA sequence: TGTGCCAGGAGCTCGAACGTCGGGACTTCCCACGACGAGCAGTACTTC. This translates into CARSSNVGTSHDEQYF.

The chain is built from TRBV10-2 and TRBJ2-7, with no clear D. CDR1 and CDR2 (germline): WSHSY, SAAADI. This CDR3 contains 17 residues. Trimming stripped 3 bases from V and 0 bases from J, with 18 bases between. The CDR3 sequence: CASSDFGPSVDSYEQYF. The CDR3 DNA sequence: TGCGCCAGCAGTGATTTCGGCCCATCGGTGGACTCCTACGAGCAGTACTTC.

This clone was counted once. The V gene is TRBV4-3, the J gene TRBJ1-5, with D unclear. V dropped 0 bases and J dropped 5 bases, with 11 bases sitting between them. CDR1 is LGHNA and CDR2 is YSLEER in the germline V gene. The CDR3 runs 15 residues. CDR3 protein: CASSQDIGVYQPQHF. The CDR3 DNA is TGCGCCAGCAGCCAAGATATCGGGGTTTATCAGCCCCAGCATTTT.